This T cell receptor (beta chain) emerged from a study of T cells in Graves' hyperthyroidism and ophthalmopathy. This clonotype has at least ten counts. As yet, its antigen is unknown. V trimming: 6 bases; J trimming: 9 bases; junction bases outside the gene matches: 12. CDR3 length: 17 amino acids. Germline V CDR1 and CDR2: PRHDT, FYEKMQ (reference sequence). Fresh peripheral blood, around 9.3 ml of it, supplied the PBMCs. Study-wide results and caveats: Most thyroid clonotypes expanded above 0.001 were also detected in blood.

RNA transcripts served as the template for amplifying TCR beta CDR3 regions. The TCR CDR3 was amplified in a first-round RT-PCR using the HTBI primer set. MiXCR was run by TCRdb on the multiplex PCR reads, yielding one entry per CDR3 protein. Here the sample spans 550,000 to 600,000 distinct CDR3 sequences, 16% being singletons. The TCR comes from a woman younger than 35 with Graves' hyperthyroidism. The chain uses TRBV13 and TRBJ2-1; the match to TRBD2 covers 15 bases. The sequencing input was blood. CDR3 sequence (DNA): TGTGCCAGCAGTTACGAATGGACTAGCGGGAGGGCGGCTGAGCAGTTCTTC. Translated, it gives CASSYEWTSGRAAEQFF.